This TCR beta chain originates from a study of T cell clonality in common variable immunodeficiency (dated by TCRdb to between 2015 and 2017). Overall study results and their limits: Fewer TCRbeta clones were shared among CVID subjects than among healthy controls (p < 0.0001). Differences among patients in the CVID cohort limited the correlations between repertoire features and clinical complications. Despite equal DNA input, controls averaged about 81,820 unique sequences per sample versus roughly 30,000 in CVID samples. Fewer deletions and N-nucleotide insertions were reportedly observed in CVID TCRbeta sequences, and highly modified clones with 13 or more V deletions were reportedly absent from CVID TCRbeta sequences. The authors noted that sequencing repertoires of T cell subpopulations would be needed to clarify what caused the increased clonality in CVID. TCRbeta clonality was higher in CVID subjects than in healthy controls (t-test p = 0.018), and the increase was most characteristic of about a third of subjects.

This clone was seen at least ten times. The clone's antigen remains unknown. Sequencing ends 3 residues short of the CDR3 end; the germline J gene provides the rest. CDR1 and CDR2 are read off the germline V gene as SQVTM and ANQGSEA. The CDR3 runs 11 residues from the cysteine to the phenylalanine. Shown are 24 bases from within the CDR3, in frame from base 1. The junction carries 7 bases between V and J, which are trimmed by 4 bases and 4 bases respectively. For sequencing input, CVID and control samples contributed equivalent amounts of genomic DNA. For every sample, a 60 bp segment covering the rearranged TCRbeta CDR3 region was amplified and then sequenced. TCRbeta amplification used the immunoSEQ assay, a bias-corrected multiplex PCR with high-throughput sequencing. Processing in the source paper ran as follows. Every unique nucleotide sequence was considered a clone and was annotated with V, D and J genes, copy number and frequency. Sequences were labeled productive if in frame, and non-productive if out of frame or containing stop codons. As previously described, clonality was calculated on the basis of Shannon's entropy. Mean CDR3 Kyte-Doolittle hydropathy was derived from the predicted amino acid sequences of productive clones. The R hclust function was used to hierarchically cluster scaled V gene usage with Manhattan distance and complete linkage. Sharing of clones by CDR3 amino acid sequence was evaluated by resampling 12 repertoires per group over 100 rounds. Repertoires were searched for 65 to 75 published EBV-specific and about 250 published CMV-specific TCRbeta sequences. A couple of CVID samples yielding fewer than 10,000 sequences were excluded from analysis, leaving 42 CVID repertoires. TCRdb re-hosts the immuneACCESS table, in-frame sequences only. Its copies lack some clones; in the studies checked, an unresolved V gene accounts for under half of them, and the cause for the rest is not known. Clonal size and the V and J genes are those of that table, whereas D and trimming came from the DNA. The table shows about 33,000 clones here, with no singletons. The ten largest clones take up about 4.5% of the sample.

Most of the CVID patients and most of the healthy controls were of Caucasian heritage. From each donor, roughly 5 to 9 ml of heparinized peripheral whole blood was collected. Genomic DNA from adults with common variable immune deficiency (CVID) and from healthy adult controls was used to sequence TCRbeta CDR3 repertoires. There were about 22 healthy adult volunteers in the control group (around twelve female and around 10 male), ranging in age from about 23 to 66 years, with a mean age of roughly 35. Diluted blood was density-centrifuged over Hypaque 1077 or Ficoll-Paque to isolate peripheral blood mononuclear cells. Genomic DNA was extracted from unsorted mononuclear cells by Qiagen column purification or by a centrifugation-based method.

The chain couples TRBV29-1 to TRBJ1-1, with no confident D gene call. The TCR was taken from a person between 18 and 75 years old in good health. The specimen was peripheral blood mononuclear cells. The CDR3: CSVGEGTEAFF. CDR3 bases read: TGCAGCGTTGGCGAGGGCACTGAA.